These T cell receptor beta chains were read from a single sample in a study of cytomegalovirus exposure and HLA in healthy donors. TCRdb keeps only in-frame clones here, not all; method: immunoSEQ multiplex PCR. The sample has around 69,000 clones; just over 95% are singletons. Sequences were obtained from PBMCs. Receptors originate from a woman under 30 in good health and CMV-seropositive. The CDR3 runs from the conserved cysteine through the conserved F or W. Each record gives: CDR3 DNA, CDR3 protein, V gene, J gene, D gene, clone size. The D gene is left open where the match is weak. Clone size is shown for a subset of rows, as once, few, many or a class of expanded clone.

TGTGCCAGCAGGGCAGCGAGTTTTAAGAAAGCTTTCTTT,CASRAASFKKAFF,TRBV28,TRBJ1-1,NA,NA
TGTGCCAGCCAAACGAGGCGAAGTCCAGACGAGCAGTACTTC,CASQTRRSPDEQYF,TRBV2,TRBJ2-7,NA,few
TGTGCCAGCTCACCGGGACAGGAGCCCTACGAGCAGTACTTC,CASSPGQEPYEQYF,TRBV18,TRBJ2-7,TRBD1,NA
TGTGCCAGCAGTTTATTAAATCAGCCCCAGCATTTT,CASSLLNQPQHF,TRBV28,TRBJ1-5,NA,NA
TGTGCCAGCAGTGACAGTGAAAGACTCGGACAAGAGACCCAGTACTTC,CASSDSERLGQETQYF,TRBV6-4,TRBJ2-5,NA,NA
TGTGCCATCAGTGAGCCGACTAGCGGGATAAACACCGGGGAGCTGTTTTTT,CAISEPTSGINTGELFF,TRBV10-3,TRBJ2-2,TRBD2,NA
TGTGCCAGCAGCCTACAGACAGGGGCGGCCTACGAGCAGTACTTC,CASSLQTGAAYEQYF,TRBV7-3,TRBJ2-7,TRBD1,NA
TGCGCCAGCAGCGTATCAGCGGGAGCCTACGAGCAGTACTTC,CASSVSAGAYEQYF,TRBV5-1,TRBJ2-7,TRBD2,NA
TGTGCCAGCAGCAAACCACATTGGCACACCAAGAAGGAGTACGAGCAGTACTTC,CASSKPHWHTKKEYEQYF,TRBV21-1,TRBJ2-7,NA,NA
TGTGCCAACAGTTCTAAGGGGACTAGCTCCCGAACCCACTACGAGCAGTACTTC,CANSSKGTSSRTHYEQYF,TRBV7-6,TRBJ2-7,TRBD2,NA
TGTGCCAGCAAACAGGGATCTAACTATGGCTACACCTTC,CASKQGSNYGYTF,TRBV5-4,TRBJ1-2,NA,NA
TGTGCCAGCAGCACTCCGGGACAGGGGATAGAGACCCAGTACTTC,CASSTPGQGIETQYF,TRBV5-6,TRBJ2-5,TRBD1,NA
TGCGCCAGCAGCTTGGACGGGACTAGCGGGAGTAAGACCCAGTACTTC,CASSLDGTSGSKTQYF,TRBV5-1,TRBJ2-5,TRBD2,NA
TGTGCCAGCAGTTTAGCGGGAGGGCCGGAGACCCAGTACTTC,CASSLAGGPETQYF,TRBV28,TRBJ2-5,TRBD2,NA
TGCGCCAGCAGCTTAACGACTAGCGGGCCTAGTAGGATGGGGAATGAGCAGTTCTTC,CASSLTTSGPSRMGNEQFF,TRBV5-1,TRBJ2-1,TRBD2,NA
TGTGCCAGCAGCCCCAGGTGGACGGGAGACACGAACACTGAAGCTTTCTTT,CASSPRWTGDTNTEAFF,TRBV7-8,TRBJ1-1,NA,once
TGTGCCAGCAGCCCAGGAAGATACACAGATACGCAGTATTTT,CASSPGRYTDTQYF,TRBV7-8,TRBJ2-3,NA,few
TGTGCCAGCAGCTTAGTTTGGCCAGCAACTAATGAAAAACTGTTTTTT,CASSLVWPATNEKLFF,TRBV11-2,TRBJ1-4,NA,NA
TGTGCCATCAGCGCTAAAGGACAGGGAATAAGGACAGATACGCAGTATTTT,CAISAKGQGIRTDTQYF,TRBV10-3,TRBJ2-3,TRBD1,NA
TGTGCCAGCAGCGTAGGCGGGAGGGCCGAAGATACGCAGTATTTT,CASSVGGRAEDTQYF,TRBV9,TRBJ2-3,TRBD2,NA
TGTGCCAGCAGCCCACCCCGAGAGGGTGGGGCCAACGTCCTGACTTTC,CASSPPREGGANVLTF,TRBV11-3,TRBJ2-6,NA,NA
TGTGCCAGTAGTAAGACTAGCGGACCATACAATGAGCAGTTCTTC,CASSKTSGPYNEQFF,TRBV19,TRBJ2-1,TRBD2,NA
TGTGCCAGCAGTTTCCGACAGAGCACGAGGAATGAGCAGTTCTTC,CASSFRQSTRNEQFF,TRBV27,TRBJ2-1,NA,once
TGTGCCAGCAGTCCCCGACAGGGGATGAACACTGAAGCTTTCTTT,CASSPRQGMNTEAFF,TRBV27,TRBJ1-1,TRBD1,NA
TGTGCCACCAGCAGAGATCGGGGTGGCCTACTAAATACGCAGTATTTT,CATSRDRGGLLNTQYF,TRBV15,TRBJ2-3,NA,NA
TGCGCCAGCCCCCCGACTAGCGGGAGGTCAGGAAAGACCCAGTACTTC,CASPPTSGRSGKTQYF,TRBV5-1,TRBJ2-5,TRBD2,NA
TGTGCCAGCAGCGCAGAAGGACAGTTGATAAAGACTGAAGCTTTCTTT,CASSAEGQLIKTEAFF,TRBV7-9,TRBJ1-1,NA,NA
TGTGCCAGCACCGTGGCCCCCCAGGACAACTCCTACGAGCAGTACTTC,CASTVAPQDNSYEQYF,TRBV11-2,TRBJ2-7,NA,NA
TGTGCCAGCAGCCCTAAGGACAGGGGAAGAAAGTTCTTC,CASSPKDRGRKFF,TRBV5-6,TRBJ2-1,TRBD1,NA
TGCGCCAGCAGATCAGAGGGTATCCACGAGCAGTACTTC,CASRSEGIHEQYF,TRBV5-1,TRBJ2-7,NA,NA
TGTGCCAGCAGACGAAGGCCGACTAGCGGGAGCTACGAGCAGTACTTC,CASRRRPTSGSYEQYF,TRBV2,TRBJ2-7,TRBD2,NA
TGCAGCGTTGAAGCGGGGGCCAACGTCCTGACTTTC,CSVEAGANVLTF,TRBV29-1,TRBJ2-6,NA,NA
TGTGCCATCAGTGCGGGGACTAGCGGGAGGCCTTATGAATACAATGAGCAGTTCTTC,CAISAGTSGRPYEYNEQFF,TRBV10-3,TRBJ2-1,TRBD2,once
TGTGCCAGCAGTCCCCACGGGGCTGAAGCTTTCTTT,CASSPHGAEAFF,TRBV27,TRBJ1-1,NA,once
TGTGCCAGTGAGACTTCGTCCTTCTACAATGAGCAGTTCTTC,CASETSSFYNEQFF,TRBV6-1,TRBJ2-1,NA,NA
TGTGCCAGCTCAGAACTCCCCCCGTCGGGGGGCGATCAGCCCCAGCATTTT,CASSELPPSGGDQPQHF,TRBV18,TRBJ1-5,NA,NA
TGTGCCAGCAGTGAATATGATAAGTACTCCCCTAGCACAGATACGCAGTATTTT,CASSEYDKYSPSTDTQYF,TRBV25-1,TRBJ2-3,NA,NA
TGTGCCAGCAGGGTACCTAGCGGGAGCTACAATGAGCAGTTCTTC,CASRVPSGSYNEQFF,TRBV6-5,TRBJ2-1,TRBD2,NA
TGTGCCAGTACCGAAGGGGGGACAGGTCTTCTCGGGAACACCATATATTTT,CASTEGGTGLLGNTIYF,TRBV19,TRBJ1-3,TRBD1,NA
TGTGCCAGCAGTCAAGGGGGTGTTACCTACGAGCAGTACTTC,CASSQGGVTYEQYF,TRBV11-2,TRBJ2-7,NA,NA
TGTGCCAGCAGCCCAGGACTAGTATCGGACACCGGGGAGCTGTTTTTT,CASSPGLVSDTGELFF,TRBV28,TRBJ2-2,TRBD2,NA
TGTGCCAGCAGGTTCACAGAGTATGAAAAACTGTTTTTT,CASRFTEYEKLFF,TRBV28,TRBJ1-4,NA,NA
TGTGCCAGCAGTGGACAGGGATACGAGCAGTACTTC,CASSGQGYEQYF,TRBV25-1,TRBJ2-7,TRBD1,NA
TGTGCCAGCAGTGAAATTCTTCCTCGACAGGCAAGGGAATATGGCTACACCTTC,CASSEILPRQAREYGYTF,TRBV28,TRBJ1-2,NA,NA
TGTGCCAGCAGTTACCAAGCGGGCCCAGCCTACGAGCAGTACTTC,CASSYQAGPAYEQYF,TRBV6-5,TRBJ2-7,NA,NA
TGCAGCGTTGAACCGACTAGCGGGACCCTCCAAGAGACCCAGTACTTC,CSVEPTSGTLQETQYF,TRBV29-1,TRBJ2-5,TRBD2,few
TGTGCCAGCAGCTCCACAGGGTTTAACACTGAAGCTTTCTTT,CASSSTGFNTEAFF,TRBV11-2,TRBJ1-1,NA,NA
TGTGCCAGCAGTCAGACAGGGGTAGAGACCCAGTACTTC,CASSQTGVETQYF,TRBV2,TRBJ2-5,TRBD1,NA
TGTGCCAGCAGTTTATCCTTTAGACAGAACCCTCCGTACTACGAGCAGTACTTC,CASSLSFRQNPPYYEQYF,TRBV27,TRBJ2-7,NA,NA
TGTGCCAGTAGTCACTCCTACAATGAGCAGTTCTTC,CASSHSYNEQFF,TRBV19,TRBJ2-1,NA,NA
TGTGCCAGCAGCAAGGGGGCTAGCGACCCCGGTCGGATCTTC,CASSKGASDPGRIF,TRBV7-6,TRBJ2-1,NA,NA
TGTGCTAGCAGCCCCTTAGCGGGAGCGGTTGGTACCGGGGAGCTGTTTTTT,CASSPLAGAVGTGELFF,TRBV7-7,TRBJ2-2,TRBD2,NA
TGTGCCTGGAGTGTACTTGGGCCCAATGAGGGCTACACCTTC,CAWSVLGPNEGYTF,TRBV30,TRBJ1-2,NA,NA
TGTGCCAGCAGCGTCCAAGCGGGAGCGGCAGATACGCAGTATTTT,CASSVQAGAADTQYF,TRBV9,TRBJ2-3,TRBD2,NA
TGTGCTAGTGGTTCCCCCGGACAGACCGATGAGCAGTTCTTC,CASGSPGQTDEQFF,TRBV12-5,TRBJ2-1,NA,NA
TGCGCCAGCAGCTCCACAGGGGTCCCGTCCTACGAGCAGTACTTC,CASSSTGVPSYEQYF,TRBV5-1,TRBJ2-7,TRBD1,NA
TGTGCCAGCAGCTTGGGGGGGGGCAGCTCCTACGAGCAGTACTTC,CASSLGGGSSYEQYF,TRBV5-4,TRBJ2-7,NA,NA
TGCGCCAGCAGCTTCAAGGGTGGCGGGACAGCTACCTACGAGCAGTACTTC,CASSFKGGGTATYEQYF,TRBV5-1,TRBJ2-7,NA,NA
TGTGCCAGCAGCACACAGACAGGGTTGGCCGGGGAGCTGTTTTTT,CASSTQTGLAGELFF,TRBV5-4,TRBJ2-2,TRBD1,NA